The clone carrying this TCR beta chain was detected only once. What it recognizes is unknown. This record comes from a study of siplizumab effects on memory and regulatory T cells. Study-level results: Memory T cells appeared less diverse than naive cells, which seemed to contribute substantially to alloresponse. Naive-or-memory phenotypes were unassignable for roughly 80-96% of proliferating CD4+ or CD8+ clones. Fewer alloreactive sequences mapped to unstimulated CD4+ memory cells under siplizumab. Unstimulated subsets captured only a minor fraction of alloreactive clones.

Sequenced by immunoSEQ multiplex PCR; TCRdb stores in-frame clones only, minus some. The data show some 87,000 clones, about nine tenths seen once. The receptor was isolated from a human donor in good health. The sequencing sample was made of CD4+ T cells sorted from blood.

The CDR3 DNA follows: TGTGCCAGCACCCCGGGAGCCTCTGGGGCCAACGTCCTGACTTTC. This codes for CASTPGASGANVLTF. The gene calls are TRBV7-3 and TRBJ2-6; tentative D call: TRBD2 (6 bases). The CDR3 has 15 amino acids. V was pared by 7 bases and J by 0 bases, with 10 bases between. Germline V gene lookup returns CDR1 SGHTA and CDR2 FQGTGA.